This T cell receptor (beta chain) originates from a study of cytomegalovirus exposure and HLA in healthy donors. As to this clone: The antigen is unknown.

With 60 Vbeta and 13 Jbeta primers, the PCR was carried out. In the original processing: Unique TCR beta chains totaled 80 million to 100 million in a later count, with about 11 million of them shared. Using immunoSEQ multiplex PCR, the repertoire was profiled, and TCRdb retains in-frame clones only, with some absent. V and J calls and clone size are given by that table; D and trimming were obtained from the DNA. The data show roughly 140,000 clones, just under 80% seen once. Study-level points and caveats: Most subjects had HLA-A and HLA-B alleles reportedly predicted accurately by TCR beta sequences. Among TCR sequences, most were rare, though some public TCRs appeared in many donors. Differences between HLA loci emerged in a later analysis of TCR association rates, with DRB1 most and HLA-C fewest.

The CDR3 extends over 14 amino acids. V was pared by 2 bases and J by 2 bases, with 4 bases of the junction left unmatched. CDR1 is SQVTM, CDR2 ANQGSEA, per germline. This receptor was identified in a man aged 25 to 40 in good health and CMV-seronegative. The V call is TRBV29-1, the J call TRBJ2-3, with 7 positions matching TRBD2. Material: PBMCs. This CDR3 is CSVERTRPTDTQYF. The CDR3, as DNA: TGCAGCGTTGAAAGGACTAGGCCCACAGATACGCAGTATTTT.